This entry lists 14 T cell receptor beta chains sequenced from one sample in a study of vaccination and CD4 T cells after COVID-19. Treatment noted: roughly 11-day PBMC culture with coronavirus spike peptide pools or control peptides (ViraFEST assay). The antigens of these receptors remain unknown. Cultured CD4+ T-cell DNA underwent Oncomine TCR Beta short-read sequencing. TCRdb passed the PCR reads through MiXCR, listing each CDR3 protein once. The sample contains about 18,000 distinct CDR3 sequences, roughly half of which appear only once. The sequenced sample consisted of CD4+ T cells from blood, cultured in vitro. These receptors all come from a human donor who had recovered from COVID-19.

The chain is built from TRBV2 and TRBJ2-7; D is unclear. The CDR3 sequence is 12 residues long. Germline values: CDR1 SNHLY, CDR2 FYNNEI. V was shortened by 8 bases and J by 2 bases, with 10 bases between the two germline ends. The CDR3 region has the DNA TGTGCCAGCTTCTACAGAGCCTACGAGCAGTACTTC. Translation: CASFYRAYEQYF.

The chain couples TRBV27 to TRBJ1-2; 8 bases are a match to TRBD1. Germline V lookup: CDR1 MNHEY, CDR2 SMNVEV (reference sequence). This CDR3 is built from 14 residues. V trimming: 7 bases; J trimming: 4 bases; junction bases outside the gene matches: 8. The CDR3 sequence: CASTKTGEGYGYTF. Written as DNA, the CDR3 is TGTGCCAGCACCAAGACAGGGGAGGGCTATGGCTACACCTTC.

The chain uses TRBV6-2 or TRBV6-3 and TRBJ1-2; unclear D gene. Germline CDR1 reads MNHEY; CDR2 reads SVGEGT. This CDR3 comprises 12 residues. The V and J ends lost 3 bases and 8 bases respectively, with 10 bases between them. The CDR3, as DNA: TGTGCCAGCAGTTATAACGGGTACGGCTACACCTTC. Amino acid sequence: CASSYNGYGYTF.

This clonotype was counted a few times. The chain uses TRBV10-3 and TRBJ2-2; 8 positions agree with TRBD1. CDR3 length: 14 residues. J gave up 8 bases and V 6 bases, and 8 bases lay outside the gene matches. The germline CDR1 and CDR2 sequences are ENHRY and SYGVKD. The CDR3 sequence is CAISADRDRGELFF. CDR3 DNA: TGTGCCATCAGCGCGGACAGGGATCGAGGGGAGCTGTTTTTT.

A few counts support this clonotype. The rearrangement links TRBV7-2 to TRBJ1-2; 7 nucleotides align to TRBD1. The V gene's germline CDR1 is SGHTA and CDR2 FQGNSA. The CDR3 runs 14 residues. The V segment lost 1 base and the J segment 4 bases; nucleotides outside the gene matches: 3. DNA for the CDR3: TGTGCCAGCAGCTTAGGAGGGACAGCCTATGGCTACACCTTC. This codes for CASSLGGTAYGYTF.

The chain employs TRBV20-1 and TRBJ2-7, with 11 bases that match TRBD1. V dropped 5 bases and J dropped 0; count of bases not matched to a gene: 3. Looked up from germline, CDR1 is DFQATT and CDR2 is SNEGSKA (reference sequence). This CDR3 is 14 amino acids long. The CDR3 protein is CSAPGQGASYEQYF. The DNA for the CDR3 is TGCAGTGCTCCCGGACAGGGGGCCTCCTACGAGCAGTACTTC.

The chain joins TRBV15 to TRBJ1-1; TRBD1 matches 10 bases. With V trimmed by 0 bases and J by 10 bases, 5 bases remained unmatched. The CDR3 consists of 14 residues. Germline loops: CDR1 LNHNV, CDR2 YYDKDF (reference sequence). CDR3 loop: CATSRETGGPGAFF. The CDR3 DNA reads as TGTGCCACCAGCAGAGAGACAGGGGGCCCGGGAGCTTTCTTT.

The chain carries TRBV20-1 and TRBJ1-6; D might be TRBD1 (6 bases). CDR1 DFQATT and CDR2 SNEGSKA come from the germline V gene (reference sequence). Trimming left V 4 bases short and J 0 bases short, with 10 bases between. The CDR3 runs 15 residues. The CDR3 DNA reads as TGCAGTGCTACGACAGGCGGCTCCTATAATTCACCCCTCCACTTT. Its protein is CSATTGGSYNSPLHF.

This clonotype was found once. The rearrangement uses TRBV2 and TRBJ2-3; the match to TRBD2 covers 13 bases. Trimming cost V 4 bases and J 1 base; bases outside gene matches: 8. Germline CDR1 SNHLY, CDR2 FYNNEI. The CDR3 has 18 residues. CDR3 in DNA: TGTGCCAGCAGTGCCAGGACTAGCGGGAGTTTAGGCACAGATACGCAGTATTTT. It specifies CASSARTSGSLGTDTQYF.

DNA of the CDR3: TGCAGTGCTCCCGGCCTCCTAGCGGGGGCCTACAATGAGCAGTTCTTC. Translation: CSAPGLLAGAYNEQFF. This chain joins TRBV20-1 and TRBJ2-1; 10 bases align to TRBD2. This CDR3 is 16 amino acids long. With V trimmed by 5 bases and J by 2 bases, 9 bases remained unmatched. Germline lookup yields CDR1 DFQATT and CDR2 SNEGSKA (reference sequence).

This sequence joins TRBV23-1 and TRBJ2-2, with D perhaps TRBD2 (5 bases). Being an ORF, TRBV23-1 has a function that is uncertain. The CDR3 has 16 residues. The germline V and J ends were trimmed by 4 bases and 0 bases, with 12 bases remaining between them. As DNA, the CDR3 is TGCGCCAGCAGTCTTATCCGGGGTCCGAACACCGGGGAGCTGTTTTTT. Protein: CASSLIRGPNTGELFF.

The rearrangement uses TRBV19 and TRBJ1-5; TRBD1 aligns across 7 bases. The junction had 5 bases not matched to a gene; V was cut back by 1 base and J by 2 bases. The CDR3 is 16 residues long. Germline V gene sequence: CDR1 LNHDA, CDR2 SQIVND (reference sequence). The CDR3: CASSIVAGGGNQPQHF. CDR3 bases: TGTGCCAGTAGTATAGTAGCAGGGGGAGGCAATCAGCCCCAGCATTTT.

J is TRBJ2-5 and V is TRBV5-6; D is undetermined. Germline CDR1 SGHDT, CDR2 YYEEEE. V was shortened by 0 bases and J by 7 bases, with 10 bases between the two germline ends. The CDR3 covers 13 residues. This chain's CDR3 is CASSLAPPGTQYF. The DNA for the CDR3 is TGTGCCAGCAGCTTGGCCCCCCCAGGGACCCAGTACTTC.

This sequence joins TRBV29-1 and TRBJ2-5; D call uncertain. CDR1 SQVTM and CDR2 ANQGSEA come from the germline V gene. This CDR3 has 10 amino acids. Trimming pared 4 bases from V and 5 bases from J, leaving 5 bases between. The chain's CDR3 is CSVGTETQYF. The CDR3 DNA sequence: TGCAGCGTTGGGACGGAGACCCAGTACTTC.